A single sample gave rise to the 11 T cell receptor beta chains below, sequenced in a study of response to subunit inactivated influenza vaccine. TCRdb passed the RT-PCR reads through MiXCR, listing each CDR3 protein once. This sample has around 650,000 distinct CDR3 sequences, with approximately 14% found just once. Sequenced material: PBMCs from blood, taken about 13 days after vaccination. Every receptor here comes from a man aged 50 to 59 who received an inactivated influenza vaccine.

V and J are TRBV6-6 and TRBJ2-3; the D gene is possibly TRBD2 (6 bases). CDR3 length: 12 residues. Germline CDR1 is MNHNY and CDR2 is SVGAGI (reference sequence). The germline V and J ends were trimmed by 6 bases and 6 bases, with 10 bases remaining between them. CDR3 sequence: CASRGGPDTQYF. The CDR3 region has the DNA TGTGCCAGCAGGGGGGGTCCGGATACGCAGTATTTT.

This clonotype was observed at least ten times. The genes are TRBV12-3 or TRBV12-4 and TRBJ1-5, with D maybe TRBD1 (5 bases). The V and J ends lost 5 bases and 6 bases respectively, with 17 bases between them. The CDR3 has 15 amino acids. The CDR3 protein is CASSPMGGNLQPQHF. The CDR3 DNA is TGTGCCAGCAGTCCAATGGGGGGAAATCTTCAGCCCCAGCATTTT.

This clonotype was counted only a few times. The chain uses TRBV12-3 or TRBV12-4 and TRBJ1-4; TRBD1 might be the D (5 bases). The V end was cut by 5 bases, the J end by 4 bases, with 17 bases between. The CDR3 spans 16 residues. The CDR3 region has the DNA TGTGCCAGCAGTCCGGGACTTCCCGGAAATAATGAAAAACTGTTTTTT. Translation gives CASSPGLPGNNEKLFF.

The CDR3 is CSAPRLNEQFF. The CDR3 nucleotides read TGCAGTGCACCACGACTAAATGAGCAGTTCTTC. The chain is built from TRBV20-1 and TRBJ2-1; TRBD2 might be the D (5 bases). The CDR3 extends over 11 amino acids. V was shortened by 6 bases and J by 7 bases, with 10 bases between the two germline ends. Germline CDR1 is DFQATT and CDR2 is SNEGSKA (reference sequence).

The chain carries TRBV11-1 and TRBJ2-1, with D maybe TRBD1 (6 bases). CDR1 and CDR2 (germline): SGHAT, FQDESV (reference sequence). This CDR3 contains 14 residues. Trimming shortened V by 3 bases and J by 9 bases, and 15 bases separated the two germline ends. The CDR3 coding sequence is TGTGCCAGCAGCTTTCGCCAGGGGTTGAGTGAGCAGTTCTTC. It specifies CASSFRQGLSEQFF.

The chain is built from TRBV12-3 or TRBV12-4 and TRBJ2-3; TRBD2 agrees at 8 bases. The V and J ends lost 1 base and 5 bases, in that order; junction bases with no gene match: 5. This CDR3 spans 15 amino acids. The CDR3 nucleotides are TGTGCCAGCAGTTTAGGTAGCGGGGTCGTAGATACGCAGTATTTT. This translates into CASSLGSGVVDTQYF.

This clonotype was found a few times. The chain joins TRBV7-8 to TRBJ2-5; D call uncertain. This CDR3 comprises 14 residues. Trimming removed 6 bases at V and 4 bases at J, with 15 bases between. CDR1 is SGHVS, CDR2 FQNEAQ, per germline. CDR3 bases: TGTGCCAGCAGGTCTACAGCCCCCATAGAGACCCAGTACTTC. Residues: CASRSTAPIETQYF.

The genes are TRBV6-5 and TRBJ1-5; possibly TRBD1 for D (5 bases). The CDR3 sequence is 13 residues long. CDR1 and CDR2 from the germline V gene are MNHEY and SVGAGI. Trimming left V 2 bases short and J 7 bases short, with 9 bases between. CDR3 amino acids: CASSYTRTQPQHF. The CDR3 DNA is TGTGCCAGCAGTTACACCCGGACACAGCCCCAGCATTTT.

This clonotype turned up a few times. The gene calls are TRBV29-1 and TRBJ2-1; a possible D gene is TRBD1 (5 bases). The germline V gene encodes CDR1 SQVTM and CDR2 ANQGSEA. CDR3 length: 15 residues. Between the trimmed V and J ends, which lost 1 base and 9 bases, there was a span of 19 bases. The CDR3 sequence is CSVEGPIRVGLEQFF. DNA for the CDR3: TGCAGCGTTGAAGGCCCCATCAGGGTCGGTCTTGAGCAGTTCTTC.

V and J are TRBV4-2 and TRBJ2-5; the match to TRBD2 covers 10 bases. The V gene end was trimmed by 1 base and the J gene end by 3 bases; junction bases not matched to a gene: 2. This CDR3 comprises 15 residues. Germline CDR1 and CDR2: LGHNA and YNFKEQ. The CDR3, as DNA: TGTGCCAGCAGCCAAGTAGGACTAGCGGAAGAGACCCAGTACTTC. Encoded protein: CASSQVGLAEETQYF.

This clonotype has a count of ten or more. This chain connects TRBV7-8 to TRBJ2-7; D is perhaps TRBD1 or TRBD2 (5 bases each). This CDR3 contains 14 residues. V was trimmed by 3 bases and J by 0 bases, leaving 9 bases between them. CDR1 is SGHVS and CDR2 is FQNEAQ in the germline V gene. Here the CDR3 DNA reads TGTGCCAGCAGCTTCCGGGACGGCTCCTACGAGCAGTACTTC. Translated: CASSFRDGSYEQYF. Together with reference TRBV7-8 and TRBJ2-7, the CDR3 gives the full variable domain: GAGVSQSPRYKVAKRGQDVALRCDPISGHVSLFWYQQALGQGPEFLTYFQNEAQLDKSGLPSDRFFAERPEGSVSTLKIQRTQQEDSAVYLCASSFRDGSYEQYFGPGTRLTVT.